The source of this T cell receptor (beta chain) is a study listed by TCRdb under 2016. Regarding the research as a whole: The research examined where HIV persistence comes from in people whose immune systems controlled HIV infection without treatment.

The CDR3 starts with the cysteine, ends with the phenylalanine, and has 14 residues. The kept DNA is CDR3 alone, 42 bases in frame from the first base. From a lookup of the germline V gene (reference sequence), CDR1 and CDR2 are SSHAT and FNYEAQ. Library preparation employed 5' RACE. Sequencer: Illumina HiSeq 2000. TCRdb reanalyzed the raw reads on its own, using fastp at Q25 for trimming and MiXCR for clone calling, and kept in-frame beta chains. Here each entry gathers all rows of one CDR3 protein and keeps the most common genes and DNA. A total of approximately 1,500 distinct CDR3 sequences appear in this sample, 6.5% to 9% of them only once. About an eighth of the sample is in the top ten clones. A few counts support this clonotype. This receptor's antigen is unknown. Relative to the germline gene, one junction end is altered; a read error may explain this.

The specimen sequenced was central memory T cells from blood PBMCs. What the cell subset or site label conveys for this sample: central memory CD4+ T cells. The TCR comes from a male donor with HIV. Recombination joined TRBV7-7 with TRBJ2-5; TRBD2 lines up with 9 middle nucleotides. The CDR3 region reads CASSKGLAKETQYF. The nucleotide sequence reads TGTGCTAGCAGCAAGGGACTAGCTAAAGAGACCCAGTACTTC. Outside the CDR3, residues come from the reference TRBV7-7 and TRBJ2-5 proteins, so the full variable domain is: GAGVSQSPRYKVTKRGQDVTLRCDPISSHATLYWYQQALGQGPEFLTYFNYEAQPDKSGLPSDRFSAERPEGSISTLTIQRTEQRDSAMYRCASSKGLAKETQYFGPGTRLLVL.